The clone carrying this T cell receptor beta chain has ten or more counts. The CDR3 contains 13 residues. Trimming cost V 2 bases and J 8 bases, with 7 bases left between them. Germline-derived CDR1 and CDR2 are LGHDT and YNNKEL (reference sequence). This record belongs to a study of Graves' ophthalmopathy and Graves' hyperthyroidism. Amplified material comprised TCR beta CDR3 regions derived from RNA transcripts. In the first round, RT-PCR was carried out with HTBI primers, and a multiplex PCR formed the second round. TCRdb re-called the multiplex PCR reads through MiXCR, storing one row per CDR3 protein. The table has roughly 400,000 distinct CDR3 sequences, roughly 15% seen once. Calling hyperthyroidism stable required that no ophthalmopathy show up within 18 months of follow-up. The hyperthyroidism patients, aged 18 to 65, had been newly diagnosed, with under 2 months' duration. Among the exclusions were patients with other autoimmune diseases, uncontrolled infections, pregnancy or lactation.

V usage is TRBV3-1 and J usage is TRBJ1-6; D is uncertain. This receptor was taken from a woman younger than 35 with stable Graves' hyperthyroidism. Specimen: peripheral blood. The CDR3 DNA reads as TGTGCCAGCAGCCAACGGATTGATTCACCCCTCCACTTT. This translates into CASSQRIDSPLHF.